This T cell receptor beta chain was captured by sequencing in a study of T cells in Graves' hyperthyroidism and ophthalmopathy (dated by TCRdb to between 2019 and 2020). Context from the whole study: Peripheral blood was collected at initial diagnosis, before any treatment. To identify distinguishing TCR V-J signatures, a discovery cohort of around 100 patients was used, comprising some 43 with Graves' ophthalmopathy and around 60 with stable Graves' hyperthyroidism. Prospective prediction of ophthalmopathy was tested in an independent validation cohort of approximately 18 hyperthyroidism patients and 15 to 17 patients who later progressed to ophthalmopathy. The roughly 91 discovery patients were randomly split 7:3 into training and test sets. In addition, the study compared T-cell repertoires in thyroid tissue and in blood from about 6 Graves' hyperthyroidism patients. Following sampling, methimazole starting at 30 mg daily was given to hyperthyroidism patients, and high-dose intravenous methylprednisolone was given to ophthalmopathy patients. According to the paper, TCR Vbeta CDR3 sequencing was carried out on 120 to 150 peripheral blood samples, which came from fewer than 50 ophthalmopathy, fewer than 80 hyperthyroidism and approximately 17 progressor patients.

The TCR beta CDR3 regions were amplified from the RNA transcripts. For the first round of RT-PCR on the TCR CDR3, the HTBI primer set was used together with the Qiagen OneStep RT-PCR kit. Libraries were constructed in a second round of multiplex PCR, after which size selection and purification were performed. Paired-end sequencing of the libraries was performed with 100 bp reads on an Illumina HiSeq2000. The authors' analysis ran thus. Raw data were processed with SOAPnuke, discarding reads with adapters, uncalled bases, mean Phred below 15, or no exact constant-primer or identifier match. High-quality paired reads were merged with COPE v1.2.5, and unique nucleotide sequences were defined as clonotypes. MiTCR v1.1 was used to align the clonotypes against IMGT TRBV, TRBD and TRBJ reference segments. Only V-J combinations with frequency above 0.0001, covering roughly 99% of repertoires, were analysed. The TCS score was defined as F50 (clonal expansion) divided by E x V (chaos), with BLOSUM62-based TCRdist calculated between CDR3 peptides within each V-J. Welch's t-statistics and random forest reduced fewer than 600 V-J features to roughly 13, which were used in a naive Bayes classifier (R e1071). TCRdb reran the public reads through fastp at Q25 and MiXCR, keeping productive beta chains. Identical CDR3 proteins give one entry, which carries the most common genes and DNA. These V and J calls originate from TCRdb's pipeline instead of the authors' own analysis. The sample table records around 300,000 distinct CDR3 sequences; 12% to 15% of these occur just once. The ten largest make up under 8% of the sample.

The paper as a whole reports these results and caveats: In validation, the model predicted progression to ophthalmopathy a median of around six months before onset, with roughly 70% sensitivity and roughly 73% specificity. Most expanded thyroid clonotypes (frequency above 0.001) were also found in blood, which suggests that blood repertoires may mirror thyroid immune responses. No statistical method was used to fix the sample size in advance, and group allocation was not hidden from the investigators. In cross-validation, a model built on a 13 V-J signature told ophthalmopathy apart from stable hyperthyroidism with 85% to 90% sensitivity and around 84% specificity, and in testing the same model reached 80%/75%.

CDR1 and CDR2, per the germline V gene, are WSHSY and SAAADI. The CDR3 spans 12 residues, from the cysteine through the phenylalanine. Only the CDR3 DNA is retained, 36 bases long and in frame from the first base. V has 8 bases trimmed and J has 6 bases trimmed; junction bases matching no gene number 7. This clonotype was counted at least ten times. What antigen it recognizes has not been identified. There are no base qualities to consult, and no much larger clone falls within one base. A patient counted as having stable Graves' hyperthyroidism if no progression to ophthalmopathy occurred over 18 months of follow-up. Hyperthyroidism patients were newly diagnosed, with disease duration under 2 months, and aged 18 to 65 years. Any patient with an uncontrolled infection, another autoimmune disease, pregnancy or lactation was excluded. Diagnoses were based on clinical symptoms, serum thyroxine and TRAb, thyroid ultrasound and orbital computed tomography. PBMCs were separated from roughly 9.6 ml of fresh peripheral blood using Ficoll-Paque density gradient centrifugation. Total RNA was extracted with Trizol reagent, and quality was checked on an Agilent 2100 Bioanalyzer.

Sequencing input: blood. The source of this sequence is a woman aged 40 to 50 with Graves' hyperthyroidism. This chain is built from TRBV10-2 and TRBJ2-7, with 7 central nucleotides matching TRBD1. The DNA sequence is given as TGCGCCAGCGGATGGACAGGCTCCGAGCAGTACTTC. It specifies CASGWTGSEQYF.